The source of this T cell receptor beta chain is a study of cytomegalovirus exposure and HLA in healthy donors. Repertoires were generated with immunoSEQ multiplex PCR, while TCRdb's copy carries only in-frame clones and drops some. This repertoire shows about 160,000 clones, just under 90% found once; its top ten account for 3.5% to 4.5%. CDR1 and CDR2 from the germline V gene are MGHRA and YSYEKL. V was clipped by 4 bases and J by 3 bases; unmatched bases: 5. The CDR3 is 15 residues long. This TCR derives from a man aged 18 to 35 in good health and CMV-seropositive. This chain uses TRBV4-1 with TRBJ2-1; TRBD1 agrees at 8 bases. Source material: PBMCs. CDR3 nucleotides: TGCGCCAGCAGCCTGGGACAGGAACTCTACAATGAGCAGTTCTTC. Encoded protein: CASSLGQELYNEQFF.